These 21 T cell receptor beta chains came from one sample sequenced in a study of shared clonotypes between healthy human individuals (dated by TCRdb to the early 2020s). Library method: the immunoSEQ multiplex PCR assay. TCRdb re-hosts the immuneACCESS table, in-frame sequences only. Its copies lack some clones; in the studies checked, an unresolved V gene accounts for under half of them, and the cause for the rest is not known. The sample table lists roughly 320,000 clones, around 90% of them with a count of one. The ten largest clones add up to 15% to 20% of the sample. Sequencing was done on a sample of memory CD8+ T cells sorted from blood. Sample cell subset or site, as interpreted from the label and publication: CD45RO+ cells pooled with CCR7-negative TemRA cells. The receptors were gathered from a man aged 18 to 29 in good health.

This clone was detected only once. V is TRBV11-2 and J is TRBJ2-1; D is uncertain. This CDR3 is 15 amino acids long. Germline CDR1 reads SGHAT; CDR2 reads FQNNGV. Trimming removed 1 base from V and 4 bases from J, with 11 bases in between. The CDR3 region is CASSLASNNYNEQFF. The CDR3 nucleotides read TGTGCCAGCAGCTTAGCATCTAACAATTACAATGAGCAGTTCTTC.

This clone occurred once. The chain links TRBV6-5 to TRBJ1-2; D is possibly TRBD1 (6 bases). The V gene lost 0 bases and the J gene lost 4 bases, with 12 bases spanning the gap. In germline, CDR1 is MNHEY, CDR2 SVGAGI. The CDR3 has 15 residues. CDR3 sequence reads: CASSYSKGGLYGYTF. CDR3 DNA: TGTGCCAGCAGTTACTCAAAGGGGGGACTCTATGGCTACACCTTC.

The CDR3 region is CAWSVRYIRTYEQYF. The CDR3 nucleotides are TGTGCCTGGAGTGTACGTTACATCCGTACCTACGAGCAGTACTTC. The chain has TRBV30 and TRBJ2-7; unclear D gene. Trimming stripped 0 bases from V and 2 bases from J, with 14 bases between. The CDR3 consists of 15 residues. Germline V CDR1 and CDR2: GTSNPN, SVGIG (reference sequence).

The V gene is TRBV6-5, the J gene TRBJ2-7; 12 bases are shared with TRBD1. The J segment lost 5 bases and the V segment lost 7 bases, leaving 9 bases of the junction unmatched. The CDR3 loop spans 15 amino acids. The V gene's germline CDR1 is MNHEY and CDR2 SVGAGI. The CDR3 region has the DNA TGTGCCAGCACCTGGGGACAGGGGGCTGTCAACGAGCAGTACTTC. Encoded protein: CASTWGQGAVNEQYF.

The rearrangement links TRBV28 to TRBJ2-6; D is undetermined. CDR1 is MDHEN and CDR2 is SYDVKM in the germline V gene. V lost 5 bases and J 0 bases, leaving 8 bases between the germline ends. This CDR3 has 15 amino acids. This chain's CDR3 is CASSEDLSGANVLTF. CDR3 coding DNA: TGTGCCAGCAGTGAGGACCTCTCTGGGGCCAACGTCCTGACTTTC.

The chain joins TRBV27 to TRBJ2-7; D may be TRBD1 (5 bases). Per the germline V gene, CDR1 is MNHEY and CDR2 is SMNVEV (reference sequence). V was shortened by 6 bases and J by 4 bases, with 13 bases between the two germline ends. The CDR3 has 13 amino acids. CDR3 region: CASSIFQGYEQYF. The CDR3 bases are TGTGCCAGCAGCATTTTCCAGGGTTACGAGCAGTACTTC.

This rearrangement joins TRBV5-1 to TRBJ2-7, with 7 bases lining up with TRBD2. The CDR3 has 15 amino acids. V shed 2 bases and J 2 bases; nucleotides not matched to a gene: 7. Germline V gives CDR1 SGHRS, CDR2 YFSETQ. The CDR3 loop is CASSFRGSSTYEQYF. CDR3 nucleotide sequence: TGCGCCAGCAGCTTTCGCGGGAGCTCAACCTACGAGCAGTACTTC.

This chain joins TRBV27 and TRBJ2-5; D may be TRBD1 (6 bases). Per germline, CDR1 MNHEY and CDR2 SMNVEV (reference sequence). The V end was cut by 6 bases, the J end by 2 bases, with 19 bases between. The CDR3 contains 16 residues. The CDR3 bases are TGTGCCAGCAGCCCCCTGGTTAGGGACATACAAGAGACCCAGTACTTC. Its protein is CASSPLVRDIQETQYF.

This clone was observed many times. The same CDR3 can be traced to other DNA sequences in this sample. The rearrangement uses TRBV7-9 and TRBJ2-3; D gene ambiguous. This CDR3 is 14 amino acids long. The germline V and J ends were trimmed by 3 bases and 1 base, with 8 bases remaining between them. Germline V lookup: CDR1 SEHNR, CDR2 FQNEAQ (reference sequence). For the CDR3, the DNA is TGTGCCAGCAGCTTGGTCGACGGCACAGATACGCAGTATTTT. This gives the protein CASSLVDGTDTQYF.

This clone was counted once. This chain joins TRBV7-9 and TRBJ2-7, with D perhaps given as TRBD1 or TRBD2 (5 bases each). Germline assignment: CDR1 SEHNR and CDR2 FQNEAQ (reference sequence). The ends were cut back, 4 bases at V and 2 bases at J, with 21 bases in the middle. The CDR3 extends over 17 amino acids. CDR3: CASSSNSEPGPTYEQYF. CDR3 sequence (DNA): TGTGCCAGCAGCTCAAACTCCGAACCGGGACCCACCTACGAGCAGTACTTC.

The chain carries TRBV20-1 and TRBJ2-1; no clear D gene. The CDR3 has 10 amino acids. The V end lost 0 bases, the J end lost 7 bases, and 1 base lay between the germline ends. CDR1 DFQATT and CDR2 SNEGSKA come from the germline V gene (reference sequence). CDR3 sequence: CSARENEQFF. In nucleotides, the CDR3 is TGCAGTGCTAGAGAGAATGAGCAGTTCTTC.

CDR3 DNA: TGTGCCAGCAGTTCCGGACAGAGCACAGATACGCAGTATTTT. This translates into CASSSGQSTDTQYF. This chain uses TRBV7-9 with TRBJ2-3; TRBD1 might be the D (6 bases). Germline V gene lookup returns CDR1 SEHNR and CDR2 FQNEAQ (reference sequence). The CDR3 has 14 amino acids. V lost 6 bases, J lost 0 bases, and 10 bases lay in between. Using reference TRBV7-9 and TRBJ2-3 for the parts outside the CDR3, the full variable domain is DTGVSQNPRHKITKRGQNVTFRCDPISEHNRLYWYRQTLGQGPEFLTYFQNEAQLEKSRLLSDRFSAERPKGSFSTLEIQRTEQGDSAMYLCASSSGQSTDTQYFGPGTRLTVL.

The chain links TRBV6-1 to TRBJ1-1; TRBD1 matches 7 bases. The CDR3 loop spans 14 amino acids. Looked up from germline, CDR1 is MNHNS and CDR2 is SASEGT. V lost 5 bases, J lost 3 bases, and 6 bases stayed unmatched. The CDR3 sequence is CASSLTGVYTEAFF. The CDR3 DNA is TGTGCCAGCAGTTTAACAGGGGTGTACACTGAAGCTTTCTTT.

This rearrangement joins TRBV4-1 to TRBJ2-5; TRBD2 is a possible D gene (5 bases). Deletions cut 1 base from V and 5 bases from J, with 14 bases between. Germline values: CDR1 MGHRA, CDR2 YSYEKL. This CDR3 is built from 15 residues. CDR3 residues: CASSQATGVVETQYF. Written as DNA, the CDR3 is TGCGCCAGCAGCCAAGCAACCGGGGTAGTCGAGACCCAGTACTTC.

V and J are TRBV29-1 and TRBJ2-7; possibly TRBD1 or TRBD2 for D (5 bases each). Per the germline V gene, CDR1 is SQVTM and CDR2 is ANQGSEA. V dropped 0 bases and J dropped 6 bases, with 18 bases sitting between them. There are 15 residues in the CDR3. Here the CDR3 DNA reads TGCAGCGTTGAAGATCGGGGCAGGGACCCCCTCGAGCAGTACTTC. This encodes CSVEDRGRDPLEQYF.

The V and J genes are TRBV5-6 and TRBJ2-5; no clear D gene. The CDR3 runs to 14 residues. Deletions cut 4 bases from V and 5 bases from J, with 15 bases between. Looked up from germline, CDR1 is SGHDT and CDR2 is YYEEEE. CDR3 DNA: TGTGCCAGCAGCGAGACTGGGTTGTGGGAGACCCAGTACTTC. Translating gives CASSETGLWETQYF.

The chain employs TRBV5-1 and TRBJ1-2; TRBD1 matches 7 bases. The germline gives CDR1 SGHRS, CDR2 YFSETQ. J lost 5 bases, V lost 4 bases, and 14 bases had no gene match. The CDR3 contains 16 residues. Written as DNA, the CDR3 is TGCGCCAGCAGCCCATCGGGGGCGACAGGGACTTATGGCTACACCTTC. It translates to CASSPSGATGTYGYTF.

The V call is TRBV28, the J call TRBJ1-1; 9 bases align to TRBD1. CDR1 is MDHEN, CDR2 SYDVKM, per germline. Trimming took 5 bases from V and 5 from J; bases not matched to a gene: 6. This CDR3 has 14 residues. CDR3 nucleotide sequence: TGTGCCAGCAGTCTTCGACAGGGGGTAACTGAAGCTTTCTTT. Protein sequence: CASSLRQGVTEAFF.

The chain has TRBV4-1 and TRBJ2-7; 7 bases fit TRBD2. CDR3 size: 15 residues. V gave up 1 base and J gave up 3 bases; unmatched junction bases: 6. CDR1 MGHRA and CDR2 YSYEKL come from the germline V gene. The CDR3 is CASSQVTGGLYEQYF. The CDR3 DNA is TGCGCCAGCAGCCAAGTTACGGGGGGACTCTACGAGCAGTACTTC.

The CDR3 DNA sequence: TGTGCCAGTAGTATTCTCGGACTAGCGGGGACCTACAATGAGCAGTTCTTC. Amino acid sequence: CASSILGLAGTYNEQFF. The genes are TRBV19 and TRBJ2-1; 12 bases are a match to TRBD2. CDR1 and CDR2 from the germline V gene are LNHDA and SQIVND (reference sequence). Trimming at V came to 3 bases and at J to 2 bases, leaving 5 bases not matched to a gene. The CDR3 extends over 17 amino acids.

The V and J genes are TRBV5-8 and TRBJ2-7; no clear D gene. Looked up from germline, CDR1 is SGHTS and CDR2 is YDEGEE. The CDR3 runs to 15 residues. The V end lost 6 bases, the J end lost 1 base, and 17 bases lay between the germline ends. CDR3 amino acids: CASILTVLGSYEQYF. The CDR3, as DNA: TGTGCCAGCATTCTTACCGTCTTGGGGTCCTACGAGCAGTACTTC. Full variable domain (remainder filled in from reference TRBV5-8 and TRBJ2-7): EAGVTQSPTHLIKTRGQQATLRCSPISGHTSVYWYQQALGLGLQFLLWYDEGEERNRGNFPPRFSGRQFPNYSSELNVNALELEDSALYLCASILTVLGSYEQYFGPGTRLTVT.